This TCR beta chain comes out of a study of CD8 T cells in Susac syndrome. With random hexamers, reverse transcription was performed on roughly 0.5 to 1 ug of RNA. From the immunoSEQ multiplex PCR reads, TCRdb called clonotypes with MiXCR, one entry per CDR3 protein. This sample carries 84,000 or so distinct CDR3 sequences, over 90% of them seen once, and the ten largest clones take roughly 0.44%. The CDR3 extends over 13 amino acids. Germline V lookup: CDR1 DFQATT, CDR2 SNEGSKA (reference sequence). Trimming removed 0 bases at V and 12 bases at J, with 17 bases between. This clonotype originated in a human donor with Susac syndrome. The sequencing input was CD8+ T cells from PBMCs. This sequence joins TRBV20-1 and TRBJ1-1; TRBD1 is a possible D gene (6 bases). CDR3 DNA sequence: TGCAGTGCTAGAGATTTAGGACAGCCAATGTCTTTCTTT. Translating gives CSARDLGQPMSFF.